The next 9 T cell receptor beta chains were all read from a single sample in a study of technical replicates of blood from a handful of donors. Produced via immunoSEQ multiplex PCR; TCRdb's table is partial and in-frame only. Of 75,000 to 100,000 clones in the sample, under 95% were seen once. Sequencing used T cells isolated from PBMCs. These receptors originate from a human donor in good health.

This clone was detected only once. This rearrangement joins TRBV6-5 to TRBJ1-2; possibly TRBD1 for D (6 bases). Germline V gives CDR1 MNHEY, CDR2 SVGAGI. The V end lost 6 bases, the J end lost 5 bases, and 16 bases lay between the germline ends. The CDR3 is 14 residues long. CDR3 sequence: CASSQPGGLYGYTF. CDR3 nucleotide sequence: TGTGCCAGCAGCCAACCGGGGGGCCTTTATGGCTACACCTTC.

A single count supports this clone. The rearrangement joins TRBV5-1 to TRBJ1-2; 7 bases are a match to TRBD1. The germline gives CDR1 SGHRS, CDR2 YFSETQ. The CDR3 length is 14 residues. The V and J ends lost 4 bases and 5 bases, in that order; junction bases with no gene match: 8. The CDR3 reads CASSAGTERYGYTF. CDR3 coding DNA: TGCGCCAGCAGCGCCGGGACAGAGAGATATGGCTACACCTTC.

Only one count was recorded for this clone. V usage is TRBV10-3 and J usage is TRBJ2-2, with a tentative D call TRBD2 (6 bases). Trimming removed 3 bases at V and 4 bases at J, with 9 bases between. The CDR3 contains 14 residues. Looked up from germline, CDR1 is ENHRY and CDR2 is SYGVKD. CDR3 region: CAISDFGGTGELFF. The CDR3, as DNA: TGTGCCATCAGTGATTTCGGGGGCACCGGGGAGCTGTTTTTT.

The rearrangement links TRBV6-1 to TRBJ1-6, with 8 bases lining up with TRBD1. Trimming cost V 4 bases and J 8 bases; bases outside gene matches: 13. The germline V gene has CDR1 MNHNS and CDR2 SASEGT. This CDR3 has 17 amino acids. CDR3 sequence (DNA): TGTGCCAGCAGTGGGACAGGGCTTCAAGGTGGGGATTCACCCCTCCACTTT. Its protein is CASSGTGLQGGDSPLHF.

The gene calls are TRBV7-2 and TRBJ2-1, with TRBD1 matching over 10 bases. The germline V gene encodes CDR1 SGHTA and CDR2 FQGNSA. Trimming cost V 5 bases and J 2 bases; bases outside gene matches: 6. The CDR3 consists of 16 residues. This chain's CDR3 is CASSPQTGGPYNEQFF. The CDR3 DNA reads TGTGCCAGCAGCCCTCAGACAGGGGGCCCCTACAATGAGCAGTTCTTC.

The V call is TRBV28, the J call TRBJ1-2; D is unclear. Germline CDR1 and CDR2: MDHEN and SYDVKM. The CDR3 sequence is 15 residues long. V lost 1 base, J lost 3 bases, and 12 bases lay in between. The CDR3 bases are TGTGCCAGCAGTTTATTGGGAGGGCAGGACTATGGCTACACCTTC. Translated, it gives CASSLLGGQDYGYTF.

CDR3 loop: CASSMRQGYEQYF. Here the CDR3 DNA reads TGTGCCAGTAGTATGAGACAGGGGTACGAGCAGTACTTC. The J gene is TRBJ2-7, the V gene TRBV19, with 8 bases aligning to TRBD1. V lost 3 bases and J lost 4; bases outside the gene matches: 2. The CDR3 length is 13 residues. The germline V gene has CDR1 LNHDA and CDR2 SQIVND (reference sequence). Supplemented by reference TRBV19 and TRBJ2-7, the full variable domain reads DGGITQSPKYLFRKEGQNVTLSCEQNLNHDAMYWYRQDPGQGLRLIYYSQIVNDFQKGDIAEGYSVSREKKESFPLTVTSAQKNPTAFYLCASSMRQGYEQYFGPGTRLTVT.

The chain joins TRBV6-6 to TRBJ2-3; 7 bases fit TRBD2. V was clipped by 11 bases and J by 1 base; unmatched bases: 9. CDR3 length: 14 amino acids. Germline V gene lookup returns CDR1 MNHNY and CDR2 SVGAGI (reference sequence). The CDR3 DNA follows: TGTGCCGCTAGTCTAGCGGCCCGCACAGATACGCAGTATTTT. It translates to CAASLAARTDTQYF.

The rearrangement uses TRBV11-2 and TRBJ2-7; 10 nucleotides align to TRBD1. J gave up 5 bases and V 3 bases, and 7 bases lay outside the gene matches. CDR1 is SGHAT, CDR2 FQNNGV, per germline. The CDR3 has 15 amino acids. The CDR3 DNA reads as TGTGCCAGCAGCTTCGGAGTGACAGGGGGCAACGAGCAGTACTTC. This gives the protein CASSFGVTGGNEQYF.